Below are 30 T cell receptor beta chains sequenced from a single sample in a study of cytomegalovirus exposure and HLA in healthy donors (dated by TCRdb to the late 2010s). The method behind the library was the immunoSEQ multiplex PCR assay. For the multiplex PCR, a mixture combining 60 forward primers for TCR Vbeta segments and 13 reverse primers for TCR Jbeta segments was used. The clones in this table, taken by TCRdb from immuneACCESS, are in-frame only. Not every clone is retained; where verified, under half of the shortfall comes from an unresolved V gene, and the cause of the rest is unknown. This sample lists 200,000 to 250,000 clones; around four fifths were detected once. The ten top clones hold about 1.7% of the sample. The sample consisted of PBMCs. The source is a man between 45 and 60 years old in good health and CMV-seronegative.

This sequence joins TRBV6-1 and TRBJ2-7; tentative D call: TRBD2 (7 bases). The CDR3 spans 13 residues. V lost 7 bases and J lost 3, with 13 bases in between. Germline-derived CDR1 and CDR2 are MNHNS and SASEGT. CDR3 loop: CASTKGGVYEQYF. The CDR3 region has the DNA TGTGCCAGCACCAAAGGGGGGGTCTACGAGCAGTACTTC.

The V call is TRBV18, the J call TRBJ2-1; perhaps TRBD2 as D (7 bases). The CDR3 extends over 15 amino acids. Germline loops: CDR1 KGHSH, CDR2 LQKENI. Trimming removed 3 bases from V and 6 bases from J, with 15 bases in between. In DNA form, the CDR3 reads TGTGCCAGCTCACCGGGGGGGGCGGTTCTCAATGAGCAGTTCTTC. It codes for CASSPGGAVLNEQFF.

This rearrangement joins TRBV10-3 to TRBJ1-5; D not resolved. Per the germline V gene, CDR1 is ENHRY and CDR2 is SYGVKD. With 6 bases removed from V and 4 bases from J, the gap between germline ends came to 16 bases. This CDR3 has 15 residues. Written as DNA, the CDR3 is TGTGCCATCAGCGCGGGATTGGCCAGGAATCAGCCCCAGCATTTT. It translates to CAISAGLARNQPQHF.

CDR3 sequence: CASSSYREGYTF. As DNA, the CDR3 is TGTGCCAGCAGTTCCTACAGGGAAGGCTACACCTTC. The V gene is TRBV27, the J gene TRBJ1-2, with a possible D match to TRBD1 (6 bases). Deletions cut 4 bases from V and 8 bases from J, with 11 bases between. In germline, CDR1 is MNHEY, CDR2 SMNVEV (reference sequence). The CDR3 totals 12 residues.

This clone has a handful of counts. The V gene is TRBV27, the J gene TRBJ1-2; TRBD1 aligns across 8 bases. Germline V gives CDR1 MNHEY, CDR2 SMNVEV (reference sequence). The ends lost 2 bases at V and 4 bases at J; junction bases unmatched: 6. This CDR3 comprises 15 residues. The CDR3 bases are TGTGCCAGCAGTTTAGGGACAGGTATTTTCTATGGCTACACCTTC. Residues: CASSLGTGIFYGYTF.

The chain employs TRBV6-1 and TRBJ2-1, with 14 nucleotides matching TRBD2. With V trimmed by 8 bases and J by 6 bases, 3 bases remained unmatched. This CDR3 region has 14 residues. Germline CDR1 and CDR2: MNHNS and SASEGT. The DNA for the CDR3 is TGTGCCAGCTCCGGACTAGCGGGAGGCAATGAGCAGTTCTTC. It translates to CASSGLAGGNEQFF.

V and J are TRBV28 and TRBJ2-7, with a possible D match to TRBD1 (5 bases). CDR3 length: 14 residues. The germline V and J ends were trimmed by 2 bases and 6 bases, with 14 bases remaining between them. Germline CDR1 is MDHEN and CDR2 is SYDVKM. The CDR3: CASSLRAGSSEQYF. The CDR3 region has the DNA TGTGCCAGCAGTTTACGGGCAGGGTCGAGCGAGCAGTACTTC. The whole variable domain, remainder taken from reference TRBV28 and TRBJ2-7, is DVKVTQSSRYLVKRTGEKVFLECVQDMDHENMFWYRQDPGLGLRLIYFSYDVKMKEKGDIPEGYSVSREKKERFSLILESASTNQTSMYLCASSLRAGSSEQYFGPGTRLTVT.

By share, this clone ranks as medium-sized. The V and J genes are TRBV2 and TRBJ1-2; D is possibly TRBD1 (6 bases). Germline lookup yields CDR1 SNHLY and CDR2 FYNNEI. Between the trimmed V and J ends, which lost 7 bases and 3 bases, there was a span of 18 bases. The CDR3 is made up of 15 amino acids. DNA of the CDR3: TGTGCCAGCAATGGGGGTTACTCAGGGGACTATGGCTACACCTTC. Encoded protein: CASNGGYSGDYGYTF.

This clone was detected only a few times. As DNA, the CDR3 is TGTGCCAGCAGCTCCTGGGGGGTTAAGTCTGAGAATGAGCAGTTCTTC. The encoded protein is CASSSWGVKSENEQFF. The chain is built from TRBV7-9 and TRBJ2-1; perhaps TRBD2 as D (6 bases). V was pared by 4 bases and J by 7 bases, with 20 bases between. Germline V gene lookup returns CDR1 SEHNR and CDR2 FQNEAQ (reference sequence). This CDR3 is 16 amino acids long.

This chain joins TRBV30 and TRBJ1-4; no definite D call. Germline loops: CDR1 GTSNPN, CDR2 SVGIG (reference sequence). CDR3 length: 15 residues. V was pared by 0 bases and J by 7 bases, with 15 bases between. Here the CDR3 reads CAWSVSGKASEKLFF. The CDR3, as DNA: TGTGCCTGGAGTGTATCGGGGAAAGCAAGTGAAAAACTGTTTTTT. Looking up the rest from reference TRBV30 and TRBJ1-4 gives the full variable domain: SQTIHQWPATLVQPVGSPLSLECTVEGTSNPNLYWYRQAAGRGLQLLFYSVGIGQISSEVPQNLSASRPQDRQFILSSKKLLLSDSGFYLCAWSVSGKASEKLFFGSGTQLSVL.

The gene calls are TRBV19 and TRBJ2-3; D is unclear. The V and J ends lost 7 bases and 5 bases respectively, with 10 bases between them. The CDR3 contains 12 residues. The germline gives CDR1 LNHDA, CDR2 SQIVND (reference sequence). DNA of the CDR3: TGTGCCAGTACCTCGGTTCTAGATACGCAGTATTTT. This translates into CASTSVLDTQYF.

This clone occurred once. The V and J genes are TRBV27 and TRBJ2-7; TRBD2 agrees at 11 bases. The ends lost 6 bases at V and 0 bases at J; junction bases unmatched: 4. The CDR3 runs to 15 residues. CDR1 is MNHEY, CDR2 SMNVEV, per germline (reference sequence). CDR3 DNA sequence: TGTGCCAGCAGACAACTAGCGGGAGCCTCCTACGAGCAGTACTTC. This encodes CASRQLAGASYEQYF.

The chain couples TRBV5-1 to TRBJ2-1, with D possibly TRBD1 on 5 matching bases. Trimming left V 0 bases short and J 5 bases short, with 9 bases between. This CDR3 has 14 amino acids. Germline V lookup: CDR1 SGHRS, CDR2 YFSETQ. CDR3 DNA sequence: TGCGCCAGCAGCTTGGCCCTCAGGGACAATGAGCAGTTCTTC. Its translation: CASSLALRDNEQFF.

In this sample, this clone turned up a few times. The chain joins TRBV29-1 to TRBJ1-2; tentative D call: TRBD1 (5 bases). Between the trimmed V and J ends, which lost 2 bases and 2 bases, there was a span of 9 bases. Looked up from germline, CDR1 is SQVTM and CDR2 is ANQGSEA. The CDR3 loop spans 13 amino acids. The DNA for the CDR3 is TGCAGCGTTGAATCGGGGGACAACTATGGCTACACCTTC. It codes for CSVESGDNYGYTF.

The V call is TRBV18, the J call TRBJ2-7, with D possibly being TRBD1 (5 bases). V was shortened by 0 bases and J by 0 bases, with 9 bases between the two germline ends. The CDR3 totals 15 residues. The germline gives CDR1 KGHSH, CDR2 LQKENI. The CDR3 nucleotides read TGTGCCAGCTCACCACCGGGGCCTCTCTCCTACGAGCAGTACTTC. Encoded protein: CASSPPGPLSYEQYF.

The chain couples TRBV28 to TRBJ1-1; D unclear. Per germline, CDR1 MDHEN and CDR2 SYDVKM. The CDR3 loop spans 12 amino acids. Trimming left V 8 bases short and J 11 bases short, with 18 bases between. CDR3 sequence: CASQYPEGSAFF. The DNA for the CDR3 is TGTGCCAGCCAATACCCCGAGGGTTCGGCTTTCTTT.

The gene calls are TRBV19 and TRBJ1-2; no firm D call. The germline V gene encodes CDR1 LNHDA and CDR2 SQIVND (reference sequence). This CDR3 is 13 amino acids long. The V and J ends lost 3 bases and 8 bases respectively, with 13 bases between them. CDR3 sequence (DNA): TGTGCCAGTAGTATTATAGACCGCGGGGGCTACACCTTC. This gives the protein CASSIIDRGGYTF.

The chain joins TRBV30 to TRBJ1-1; tentatively, D is TRBD1 (6 bases). V was clipped by 1 base and J by 4 bases, with 13 bases between them. The CDR3 runs to 14 residues. CDR1 is GTSNPN and CDR2 is SVGIG in the germline V gene (reference sequence). As DNA, the CDR3 is TGTGCCTGGAGTGAGGACAGTCGGAGCACTGAAGCTTTCTTT. Translating gives CAWSEDSRSTEAFF.

The chain employs TRBV19 and TRBJ1-5; no clear D. Trimming removed 6 bases from V and 0 bases from J, with 12 bases in between. This CDR3 has 15 amino acids. Germline V gene data show CDR1 as LNHDA and CDR2 as SQIVND (reference sequence). CDR3 loop: CASSLGRNSNQPQHF. The CDR3 region has the DNA TGTGCCAGTAGCCTAGGGAGAAATAGCAATCAGCCCCAGCATTTT. Using reference TRBV19 and TRBJ1-5 for the parts outside the CDR3, the full variable domain is DGGITQSPKYLFRKEGQNVTLSCEQNLNHDAMYWYRQDPGQGLRLIYYSQIVNDFQKGDIAEGYSVSREKKESFPLTVTSAQKNPTAFYLCASSLGRNSNQPQHFGDGTRLSIL.

The rearrangement uses TRBV5-1 and TRBJ2-7; 9 nucleotides line up with TRBD1. Germline CDR1 is SGHRS and CDR2 is YFSETQ. This CDR3 is 14 amino acids long. V gave up 4 bases and J gave up 9 bases; unmatched junction bases: 11. The CDR3 DNA sequence: TGCGCCAGCAGCCCCAGGGACAGGGAAGTTCGGCAGTACTTC. Translating it yields CASSPRDREVRQYF.

The rearrangement links TRBV4-2 to TRBJ2-5, with TRBD2 as a possible D gene (5 bases). Gene TRBJ2-7 matches the end of the DNA better, so the J call may be wrong. CDR1 and CDR2 (germline): LGHNA, YNFKEQ. The length of the CDR3 is 16 residues. CDR3 bases: TGTGCCAGCAGCCAAGATGTGGCCACTAGTTCCTACGAGCAGTACTTC. Its translation is CASSQDVATSSYEQYF.

The rearrangement uses TRBV11-3 and TRBJ2-1; 9 nucleotides match TRBD1. This CDR3 region has 16 residues. Unmatched junction bases numbered 14, after V lost 9 bases and J lost 5 bases. The germline V gene has CDR1 SGHNT and CDR2 YENEEA. The DNA for the CDR3 is TGTGCCAGTTCATTCTCCGGGACAGGGCCGAACAATGAGCAGTTCTTC. Protein product: CASSFSGTGPNNEQFF.

The chain employs TRBV9 and TRBJ2-2, with 11 bases that match TRBD2. CDR3 length: 18 residues. The trim removed 0 bases at V and 6 bases at J, leaving 10 bases unmatched. Germline loops: CDR1 SGDLS, CDR2 YYNGEE. The CDR3 nucleotides are TGTGCCAGCAGCGTAGCGACTAGCGGGGAAAGTGAGGCCGGGGAGCTGTTTTTT. This codes for CASSVATSGESEAGELFF.

Written as DNA, the CDR3 is TGTGCCAGCAGCTTACAGGGTCTGAACACTGAAGCTTTCTTT. Its protein product is CASSLQGLNTEAFF. The chain joins TRBV7-2 to TRBJ1-1; a possible D gene is TRBD1 (5 bases). The germline V gene has CDR1 SGHTA and CDR2 FQGNSA. This CDR3 has 14 amino acids. The V end lost 2 bases, the J end lost 0 bases, and 7 bases lay between the germline ends.

The chain combines TRBV19 with TRBJ2-2; no definite D call. V lost 2 bases and J 4 bases, leaving 8 bases between the germline ends. Germline V CDR1 and CDR2: LNHDA, SQIVND (reference sequence). The CDR3 is 14 residues long. The CDR3 sequence is CASSIKTSTGELFF. In nucleotides, the CDR3 is TGTGCCAGTAGTATAAAGACATCCACCGGGGAGCTGTTTTTT.

The chain combines TRBV27 with TRBJ2-7; no firm D call. The ends were cut back, 1 base at V and 3 bases at J, with 10 bases in the middle. The CDR3 runs to 14 residues. CDR1 is MNHEY and CDR2 is SMNVEV in the germline V gene (reference sequence). CDR3 sequence: CASSLLSGFYEQYF. In nucleotides, the CDR3 is TGTGCCAGCAGTTTATTAAGTGGCTTCTACGAGCAGTACTTC.

This chain uses TRBV6-6 with TRBJ2-7; 8 bases are a match to TRBD1. The CDR3 sequence is 15 residues long. The germline gives CDR1 MNHNY, CDR2 SVGAGI (reference sequence). The V segment lost 2 bases and the J segment 5 bases; nucleotides outside the gene matches: 8. CDR3 bases: TGTGCCAGCAGTTACCGGGACAGGCTCCTGGACGAGCAGTACTTC. Amino acids: CASSYRDRLLDEQYF.

This rearrangement joins TRBV21-1 to TRBJ2-7; TRBD1, the table's D call, was not compared with the DNA. TRBV21-1 represents a pseudogene. This CDR3 comprises 17 residues. CDR3 amino acids: CASSKEPGDREFYEQYF. In nucleotides, the CDR3 is TGTGCCAGCAGCAAAGAGCCGGGGGACAGGGAGTTCTACGAGCAGTACTTC.

CDR3 residues: CSALTGFEQYF. The CDR3 DNA follows: TGCAGTGCTTTGACAGGTTTTGAGCAGTACTTC. The J gene is TRBJ2-7, the V gene TRBV20-1, with D possibly TRBD1 on 6 matching bases. The germline CDR1 and CDR2 sequences are DFQATT and SNEGSKA (reference sequence). The V and J ends lost 5 bases and 7 bases respectively, with 12 bases between them. The CDR3 extends over 11 amino acids.

The chain links TRBV30 to TRBJ2-7; 7 bases map to TRBD2. The CDR3 has 15 residues. Germline V gene sequence: CDR1 GTSNPN, CDR2 SVGIG (reference sequence). V lost 0 bases and J lost 1; bases outside the gene matches: 6. This CDR3 reads CAWSVLGTTSYEQYF. The CDR3, as DNA: TGTGCCTGGAGTGTACTTGGGACTACTTCCTACGAGCAGTACTTC. The variable domain in full, with the rest retrieved from reference TRBV30 and TRBJ2-7, is SQTIHQWPATLVQPVGSPLSLECTVEGTSNPNLYWYRQAAGRGLQLLFYSVGIGQISSEVPQNLSASRPQDRQFILSSKKLLLSDSGFYLCAWSVLGTTSYEQYFGPGTRLTVT.